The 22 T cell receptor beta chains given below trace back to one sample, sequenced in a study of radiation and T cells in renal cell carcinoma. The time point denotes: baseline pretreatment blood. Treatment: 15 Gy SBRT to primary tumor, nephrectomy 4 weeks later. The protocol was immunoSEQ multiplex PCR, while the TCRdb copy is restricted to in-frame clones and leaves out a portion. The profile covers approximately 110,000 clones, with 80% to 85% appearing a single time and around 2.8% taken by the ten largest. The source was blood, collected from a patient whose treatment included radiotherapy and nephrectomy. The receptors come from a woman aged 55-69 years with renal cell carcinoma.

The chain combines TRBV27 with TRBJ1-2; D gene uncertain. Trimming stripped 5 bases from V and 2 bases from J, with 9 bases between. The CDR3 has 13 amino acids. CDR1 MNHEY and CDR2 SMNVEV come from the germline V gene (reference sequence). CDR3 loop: CASSLNRNYGYTF. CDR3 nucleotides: TGTGCCAGCAGTCTAAATAGGAACTATGGCTACACCTTC.

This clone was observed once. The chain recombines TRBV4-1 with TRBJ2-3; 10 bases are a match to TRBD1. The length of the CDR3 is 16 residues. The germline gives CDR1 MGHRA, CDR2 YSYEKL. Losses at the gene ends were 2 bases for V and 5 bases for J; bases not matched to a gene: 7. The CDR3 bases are TGCGCCAGCAGCCAATGTCCGGGACAGGGGCTAGATACGCAGTATTTT. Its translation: CASSQCPGQGLDTQYF.

DNA for the CDR3: TGTGCCAGCAGTTTACTCGACAGGGAAAACGAGCAGTACTTC. It translates to CASSLLDRENEQYF. The chain employs TRBV28 and TRBJ2-7, with 7 bases lining up with TRBD1. V lost 2 bases to trimming and J lost 5 bases; unmatched junction nucleotides: 6. This CDR3 is built from 14 residues. Looked up from germline, CDR1 is MDHEN and CDR2 is SYDVKM.

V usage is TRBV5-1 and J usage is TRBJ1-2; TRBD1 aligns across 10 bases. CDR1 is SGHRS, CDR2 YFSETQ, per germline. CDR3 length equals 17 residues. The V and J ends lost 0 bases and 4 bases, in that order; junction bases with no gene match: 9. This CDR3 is CASSLDRGTGEAYGYTF. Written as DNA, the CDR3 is TGCGCCAGCAGCTTGGATCGGGGGACAGGGGAGGCCTATGGCTACACCTTC.

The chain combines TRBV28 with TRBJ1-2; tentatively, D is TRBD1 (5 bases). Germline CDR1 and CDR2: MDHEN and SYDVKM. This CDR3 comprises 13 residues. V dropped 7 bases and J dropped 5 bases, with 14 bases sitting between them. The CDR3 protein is CASTQGIWYGYTF. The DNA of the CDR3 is TGTGCCAGCACCCAGGGAATTTGGTATGGCTACACCTTC.

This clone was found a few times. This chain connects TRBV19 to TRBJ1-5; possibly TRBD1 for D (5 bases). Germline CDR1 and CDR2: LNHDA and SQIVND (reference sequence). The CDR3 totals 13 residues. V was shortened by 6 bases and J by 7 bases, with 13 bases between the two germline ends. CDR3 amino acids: CASSLREGQPQHF. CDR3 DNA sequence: TGTGCCAGTAGCCTCAGGGAGGGCCAGCCCCAGCATTTT.

CDR3 in amino acids: CARTVMNTEAFF. CDR3 DNA sequence: TGTGCGCGGACAGTCATGAACACTGAAGCTTTCTTT. The gene calls are TRBV7-2 and TRBJ1-1; D may be TRBD1 (6 bases). The CDR3 is made up of 12 amino acids. Germline V gene sequence: CDR1 SGHTA, CDR2 FQGNSA.

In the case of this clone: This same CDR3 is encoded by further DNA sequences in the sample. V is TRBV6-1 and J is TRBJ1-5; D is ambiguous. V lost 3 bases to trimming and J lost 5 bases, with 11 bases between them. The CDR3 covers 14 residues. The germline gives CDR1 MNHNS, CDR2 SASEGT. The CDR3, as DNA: TGTGCCAGCAGTGAGACGCGGGGATATCAGCCCCAGCATTTT. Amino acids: CASSETRGYQPQHF.

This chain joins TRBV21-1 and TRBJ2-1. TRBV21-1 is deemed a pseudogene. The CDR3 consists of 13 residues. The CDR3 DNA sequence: TGTGCCAGCAGCCCAGACGGATACAATGAGCAGTTCTTC. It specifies CASSPDGYNEQFF.

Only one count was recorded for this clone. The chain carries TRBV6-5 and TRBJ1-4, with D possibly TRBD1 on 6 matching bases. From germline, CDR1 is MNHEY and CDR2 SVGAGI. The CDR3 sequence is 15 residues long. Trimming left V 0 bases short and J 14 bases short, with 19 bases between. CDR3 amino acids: CASSYSKFRDTGLFF. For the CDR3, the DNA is TGTGCCAGCAGTTACTCGAAGTTCCGGGACACGGGTCTGTTTTTT.

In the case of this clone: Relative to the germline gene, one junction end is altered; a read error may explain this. The CDR3 sequence is CASSQDLSRWEVRYEQYF. DNA for the CDR3: TGCGCCAGCAGCCAAGATCTGAGTCGGTGGGAGGTCCGTTACGAGCAGTACTTC. This chain uses TRBV5-4 with TRBJ2-7, with D maybe TRBD2 (6 bases). The CDR3 spans 18 residues. CDR1 and CDR2 from the germline V gene are SGHNT and YYREEE (reference sequence).

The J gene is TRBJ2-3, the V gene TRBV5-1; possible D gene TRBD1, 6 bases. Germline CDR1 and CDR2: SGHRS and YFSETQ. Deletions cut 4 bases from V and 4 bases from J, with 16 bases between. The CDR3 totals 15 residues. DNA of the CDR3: TGCGCCAGCAGCCCCGAGGGGGTTAGGCCAGATACGCAGTATTTT. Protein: CASSPEGVRPDTQYF.

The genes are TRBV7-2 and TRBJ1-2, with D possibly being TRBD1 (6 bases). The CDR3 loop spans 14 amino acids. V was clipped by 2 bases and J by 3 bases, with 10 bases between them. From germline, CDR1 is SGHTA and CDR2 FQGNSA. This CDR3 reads CASSLPQGYYGYTF. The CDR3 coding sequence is TGTGCCAGCAGCTTACCCCAGGGGTACTATGGCTACACCTTC.

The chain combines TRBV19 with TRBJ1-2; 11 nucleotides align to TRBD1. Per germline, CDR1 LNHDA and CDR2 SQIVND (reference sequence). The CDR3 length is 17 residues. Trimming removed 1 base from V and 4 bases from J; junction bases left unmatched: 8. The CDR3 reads CASSIGGDRGEGYGYTF. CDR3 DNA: TGTGCCAGTAGTATAGGAGGGGACAGGGGGGAAGGCTATGGCTACACCTTC.

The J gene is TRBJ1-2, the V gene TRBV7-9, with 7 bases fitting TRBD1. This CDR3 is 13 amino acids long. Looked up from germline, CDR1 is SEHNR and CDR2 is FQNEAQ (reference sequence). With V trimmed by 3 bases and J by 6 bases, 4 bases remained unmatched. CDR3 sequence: CASSFSTGNGYTF. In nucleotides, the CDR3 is TGTGCCAGCAGCTTTTCGACAGGGAATGGCTACACCTTC. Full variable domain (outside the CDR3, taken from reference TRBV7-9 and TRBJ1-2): DTGVSQNPRHKITKRGQNVTFRCDPISEHNRLYWYRQTLGQGPEFLTYFQNEAQLEKSRLLSDRFSAERPKGSFSTLEIQRTEQGDSAMYLCASSFSTGNGYTFGSGTRLTVV.

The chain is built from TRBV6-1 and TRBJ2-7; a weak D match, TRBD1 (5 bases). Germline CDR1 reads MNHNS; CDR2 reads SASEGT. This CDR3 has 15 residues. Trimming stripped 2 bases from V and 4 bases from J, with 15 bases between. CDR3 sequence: CASSERGDSGYEQYF. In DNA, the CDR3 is TGTGCCAGCAGTGAAAGAGGAGACAGTGGTTACGAGCAGTACTTC.

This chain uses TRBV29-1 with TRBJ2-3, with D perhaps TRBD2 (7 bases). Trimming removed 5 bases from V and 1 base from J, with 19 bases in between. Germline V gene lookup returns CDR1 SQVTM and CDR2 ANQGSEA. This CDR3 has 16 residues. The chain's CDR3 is CSVNRFGGRGTDTQYF. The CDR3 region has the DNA TGCAGCGTTAATCGGTTCGGGGGGCGCGGCACAGATACGCAGTATTTT.

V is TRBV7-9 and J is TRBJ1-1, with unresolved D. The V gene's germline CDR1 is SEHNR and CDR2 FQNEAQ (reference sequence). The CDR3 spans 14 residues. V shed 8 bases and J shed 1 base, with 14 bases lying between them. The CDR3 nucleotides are TGTGCCAGCCGACCGGGTAGTTGGAACACTGAAGCTTTCTTT. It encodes CASRPGSWNTEAFF.

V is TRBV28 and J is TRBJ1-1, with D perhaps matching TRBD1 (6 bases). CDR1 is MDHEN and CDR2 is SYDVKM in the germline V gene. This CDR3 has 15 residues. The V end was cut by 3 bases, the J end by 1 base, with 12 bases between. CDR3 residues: CASSLGGQRNTEAFF. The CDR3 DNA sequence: TGTGCCAGCAGTTTGGGGGGCCAGCGGAACACTGAAGCTTTCTTT.

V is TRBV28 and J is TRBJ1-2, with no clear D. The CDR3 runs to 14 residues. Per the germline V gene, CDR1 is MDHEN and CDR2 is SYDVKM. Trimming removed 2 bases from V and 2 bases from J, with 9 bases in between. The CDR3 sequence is CASSLHGANYGYTF. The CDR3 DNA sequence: TGTGCCAGCAGTTTACACGGTGCGAACTATGGCTACACCTTC.

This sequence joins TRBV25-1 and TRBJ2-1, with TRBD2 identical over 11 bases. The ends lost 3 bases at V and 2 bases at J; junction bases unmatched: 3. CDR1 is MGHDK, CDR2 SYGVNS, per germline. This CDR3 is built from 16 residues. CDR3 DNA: TGTGCCAGCAGTGAGACTAGCGGGGCAACCTACAATGAGCAGTTCTTC. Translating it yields CASSETSGATYNEQFF.

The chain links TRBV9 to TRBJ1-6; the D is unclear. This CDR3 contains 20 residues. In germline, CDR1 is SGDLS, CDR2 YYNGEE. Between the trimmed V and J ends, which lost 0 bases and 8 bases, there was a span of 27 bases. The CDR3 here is CASSVAPLQPRRGADSPLHF. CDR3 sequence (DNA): TGTGCCAGCAGCGTAGCCCCGTTACAGCCGAGACGAGGTGCGGATTCACCCCTCCACTTT.